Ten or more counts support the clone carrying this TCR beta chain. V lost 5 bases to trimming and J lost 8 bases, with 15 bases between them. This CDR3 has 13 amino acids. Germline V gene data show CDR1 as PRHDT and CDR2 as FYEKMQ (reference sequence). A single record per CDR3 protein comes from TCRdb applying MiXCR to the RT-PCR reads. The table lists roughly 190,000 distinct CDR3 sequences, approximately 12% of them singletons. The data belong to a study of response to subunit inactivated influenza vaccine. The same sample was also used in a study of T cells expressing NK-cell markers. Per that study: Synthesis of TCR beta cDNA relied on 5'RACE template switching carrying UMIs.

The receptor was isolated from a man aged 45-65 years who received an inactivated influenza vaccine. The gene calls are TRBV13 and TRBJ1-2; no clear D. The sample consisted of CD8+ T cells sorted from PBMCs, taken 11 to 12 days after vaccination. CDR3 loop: CASSPYGSGGYTF. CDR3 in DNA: TGTGCCAGCAGCCCATATGGGTCTGGCGGCTACACCTTC.